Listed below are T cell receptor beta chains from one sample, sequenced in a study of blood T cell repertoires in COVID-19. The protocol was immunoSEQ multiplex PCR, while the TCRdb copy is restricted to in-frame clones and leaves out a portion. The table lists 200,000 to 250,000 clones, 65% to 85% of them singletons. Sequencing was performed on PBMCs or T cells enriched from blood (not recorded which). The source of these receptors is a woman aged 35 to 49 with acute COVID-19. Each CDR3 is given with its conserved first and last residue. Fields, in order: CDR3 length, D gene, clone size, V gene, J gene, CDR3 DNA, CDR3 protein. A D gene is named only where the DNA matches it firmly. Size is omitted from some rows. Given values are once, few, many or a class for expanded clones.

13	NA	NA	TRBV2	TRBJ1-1	TGTGCCAGCAGGCGGGGGTTGAACACTGAAGCTTTCTTT	CASRRGLNTEAFF
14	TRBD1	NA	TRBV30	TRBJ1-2	TGTGCCTGGAACAGGGGGGGGCTTAACTATGGCTACACCTTC	CAWNRGGLNYGYTF
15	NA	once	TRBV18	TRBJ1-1	TGTGCCAGCTCACCAGAGTTGGGACAGAACACTGAAGCTTTCTTT	CASSPELGQNTEAFF
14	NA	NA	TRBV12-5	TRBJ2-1	TGTGCTAGTGGTTTGGTGGCCGGGTTTGGTGAGCAGTTCTTC	CASGLVAGFGEQFF
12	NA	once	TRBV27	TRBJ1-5	TGTGCCAGCAGGGTCGGTAATCAGCCCCAGCATTTT	CASRVGNQPQHF
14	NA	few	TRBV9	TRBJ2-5	TGTGCCAGCAGCGTCCACAGGGCAGGAGAGACCCAGTACTTC	CASSVHRAGETQYF
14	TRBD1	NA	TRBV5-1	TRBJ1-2	TGCGCCAGCAGCTGGGGACAGTCGAACTATGGCTACACCTTC	CASSWGQSNYGYTF
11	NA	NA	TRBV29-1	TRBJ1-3	TGCAGCGTTGAAGGGGGCCACACCATATATTTT	CSVEGGHTIYF
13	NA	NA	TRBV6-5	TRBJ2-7	TGTGCCAGCAGTTACGGTATCTACCGCGAGCAGTACTTC	CASSYGIYREQYF
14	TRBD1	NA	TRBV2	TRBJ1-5	TGTGCCAGCAAGACAGGGCCGAGCAATCAGCCCCAGCATTTT	CASKTGPSNQPQHF
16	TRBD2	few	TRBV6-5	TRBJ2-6	TGTGCCAGCAGTTATAGCGGGGGCTCTGGGGCCAACGTCCTGACTTTC	CASSYSGGSGANVLTF
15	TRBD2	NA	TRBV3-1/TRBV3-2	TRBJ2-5	TGTGCCAGCAGCCCCAGTCTAGCGGGAGAGGAGACCCAGTACTTC	CASSPSLAGEETQYF
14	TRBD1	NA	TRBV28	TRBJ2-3	TGTGCCAGCACCAGGACAGGGATGACAGATACGCAGTATTTT	CASTRTGMTDTQYF
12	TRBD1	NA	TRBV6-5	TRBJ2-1	TGTGCCAGCAGCGACAGGGGGCATGAGCAGTTCTTC	CASSDRGHEQFF
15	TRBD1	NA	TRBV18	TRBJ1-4	TGTGCCAGCTCACCACTCCAGGGGGGTAATGAAAAACTGTTTTTT	CASSPLQGGNEKLFF
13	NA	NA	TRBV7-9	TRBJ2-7	TGTGCCAGCAGCTACGGACAGTTTAACGAGCAGTACTTC	CASSYGQFNEQYF
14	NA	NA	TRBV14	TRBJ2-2	TGTGCCAGCAGCCAAGAGGCGGCGACCGGGGAGCTGTTTTTT	CASSQEAATGELFF
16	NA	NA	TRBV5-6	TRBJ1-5	TGTGCCAGCAGCTTGGCCGGTTTGACAGTGGATCAGCCCCAGCATTTT	CASSLAGLTVDQPQHF
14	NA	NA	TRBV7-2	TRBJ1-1	TGTGCCAGCAGCTCGGTCGGACTCAACACTGAAGCTTTCTTT	CASSSVGLNTEAFF
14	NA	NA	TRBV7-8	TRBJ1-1	TGTGCCAGCAGCGGATACGCACAGCTTCTTGAAGCTTTCTTT	CASSGYAQLLEAFF
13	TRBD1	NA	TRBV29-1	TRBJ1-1	TGCAGCGCGGGACAGGGAATGAACACTGAAGCTTTCTTT	CSAGQGMNTEAFF
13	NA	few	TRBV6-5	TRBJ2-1	TGTGCCAGTTCGAGCGGCCTCTACAATGAGCAGTTCTTC	CASSSGLYNEQFF
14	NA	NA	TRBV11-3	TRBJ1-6	TGTGCCAGCAGCTTAGGGGCCAGTAATTCACCCCTCCACTTT	CASSLGASNSPLHF
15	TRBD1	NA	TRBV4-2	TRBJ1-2	TGTGCCAGCAGCCACCGGACAGGGGTCACTGGTGGCTACACCTTC	CASSHRTGVTGGYTF
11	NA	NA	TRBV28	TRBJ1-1	TGTGCCAGCAGCGGACAAATTGAAGCTTTCTTT	CASSGQIEAFF
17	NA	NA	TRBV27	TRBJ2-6	TGTGCCAGCAGTTTATCGATCAGGTTCTCTGGGGCCAACGTCCTGACTTTC	CASSLSIRFSGANVLTF